The present T cell receptor (beta chain) was sequenced within a study of T cells in Graves' hyperthyroidism and ophthalmopathy. The CDR3 is 13 residues long. V gave up 1 base and J gave up 6 bases, with 10 bases separating them. Concerning this clonotype: Its specificity is unknown.

Study-wide points: Most thyroid clonotypes expanded above 0.001 were also detected in blood.

TCR beta CDR3 region amplification was performed from RNA transcripts. First-round RT-PCR targeting the TCR CDR3 was performed with the HTBI primer set. TCRdb re-called the multiplex PCR reads through MiXCR, storing one row per CDR3 protein. The table lists hundreds of thousands of distinct CDR3 sequences, around 24% of them singletons. The sequenced sample consisted of blood. The rearrangement joins TRBV12-3 or TRBV12-4 to TRBJ2-7, with D possibly TRBD2 on 5 matching bases. The sequence came from a woman in her thirties with Graves' ophthalmopathy. The CDR3 nucleotides are TGTGCCAGCAGTTTAGAAGTAGGGAGCGAGCAGTACTTC. Translation gives CASSLEVGSEQYF.